Reported below is one T cell receptor beta chain. This record belongs to a study of cytomegalovirus exposure and HLA in healthy donors. Vbeta (60) and Jbeta (13) primers were used in the PCR. The table came from immunoSEQ multiplex PCR; TCRdb's copy has only in-frame clones and leaves some out. The repertoire holds around 160,000 clones, 55% to 70% seen once, with 2.8% in the top ten. CDR1 is KGHSH, CDR2 LQKENI, per germline. Trimming pared 6 bases from V and 3 bases from J, leaving 11 bases between. The CDR3 runs to 13 residues. The chain is built from TRBV18 and TRBJ1-2; D is perhaps TRBD1 (5 bases). The receptor was derived from a middle-aged woman in good health and CMV-seropositive. Sequences were obtained from PBMCs. DNA for the CDR3: TGTGCCAGCTCTCCCCAAGGGGACTATGGCTACACCTTC. Translating it yields CASSPQGDYGYTF.